The rows below give T cell receptor beta chains drawn from one sample of a study of PD-L1 blockade in urothelial cancer. Libraries were prepared by immunoSEQ multiplex PCR; TCRdb keeps only in-frame clonotypes and omits some of them. The sample shows roughly 40,000 clones, 75% to 95% of them seen only once. Source: PBMCs, taken around atezolizumab (anti-PD-L1) treatment. These receptors came from a man between 65 and 80 years old with urothelial cancer. CDR3s include the opening cysteine and the closing phenylalanine or tryptophan. The D gene is left open where the match is weak. Only part of the rows carry a size: once, few, many, or a class if the clone is expanded.

d_call,v_call,clone_size,j_call,cdr3_nt,cdr3_aa
TRBD2,TRBV28,-,TRBJ2-7,TGTGCCAGCAGAGTCGCGGGACTAGCGGCCGGAAGATACGAGCAGTACTTC,CASRVAGLAAGRYEQYF
-,TRBV2,-,TRBJ1-4,TGTGCCAGCAGTGTCGGTCTTCAGAGCGGAAAACTGTTTTTT,CASSVGLQSGKLFF
TRBD2,TRBV6-5,-,TRBJ2-1,TGTGCCAGCAGTTACCGGTTAGCGGGAGGACAGTTCTTC,CASSYRLAGGQFF
TRBD1,TRBV19,-,TRBJ2-1,TGTGCCAGTAGTATAGACGGGACAGGGTTGGGTGAGCAGTTCTTC,CASSIDGTGLGEQFF
-,TRBV5-8,medium-sized,TRBJ2-2,TGTGCCAGCACCTCTACGAGAAACACCGGGGAGCTGTTTTTT,CASTSTRNTGELFF
-,TRBV6-5,-,TRBJ1-2,TGTGCCAGCAGTTATGGGGGGAGGGGGGCTGGCTACACCTTC,CASSYGGRGAGYTF
TRBD2,TRBV19,-,TRBJ2-3,TGTGCCAGTAGTATATCTAGCGGGAGAACAGATACGCAGTATTTT,CASSISSGRTDTQYF
-,TRBV11-2,-,TRBJ1-1,TGTGCCAGCAGCTCCGGGGTTGCTATGAACACTGAAGCTTTCTTT,CASSSGVAMNTEAFF
-,TRBV7-2,-,TRBJ1-5,TGTGCCAGCAGCTCCAGGGTCCAAGGGCCCCAGCATTTT,CASSSRVQGPQHF
-,TRBV7-9,-,TRBJ1-5,TGTGCCAGCAGCTCCGACATACATAGCAATCAGCCCCAGCATTTT,CASSSDIHSNQPQHF
TRBD2,TRBV18,-,TRBJ2-7,TGTGCCAGCTCCCCCTTTCTACGGGAGGGCCGAGAGCAGTACTTC,CASSPFLREGREQYF
-,TRBV7-6,-,TRBJ2-2,TGTGCCAGCAGCTTAGGAGCCTCCACCGGGGAGCTGTTTTTT,CASSLGASTGELFF
-,TRBV6-6,-,TRBJ2-2,TGTGCCAGCAGTTACTCAGGAGGGATGAACACCGGGGAGCTGTTTTTT,CASSYSGGMNTGELFF
TRBD2,TRBV5-1,-,TRBJ2-5,TGCGCCAGCAGCTTCCTCCCGACTAGCGGGAGAGGTGAGACCCAGTACTTC,CASSFLPTSGRGETQYF
-,TRBV19,-,TRBJ2-5,TGTGCCAGTAGTACAGGGTCCCAAGAGACCCAGTACTTC,CASSTGSQETQYF
-,TRBV19,-,TRBJ2-3,TGTGCCAGTAGTGAAGGGACTTTCACAGATACGCAGTATTTT,CASSEGTFTDTQYF
TRBD1,TRBV19,-,TRBJ1-5,TGTGCCAGTAGTACGAGTGGGACAGATTATCAGCCCCAGCATTTT,CASSTSGTDYQPQHF
TRBD1,TRBV7-9,-,TRBJ1-5,TGTGCCAGCAGTTCTGACCGGACAGGGAGACAGCCCCAGCATTTT,CASSSDRTGRQPQHF
-,TRBV7-7,-,TRBJ2-4,TGTGCCAGCAGCGCTGACAGGACCGTAGCCAAAAACATTCAGTACTTC,CASSADRTVAKNIQYF
-,TRBV5-5,-,TRBJ1-3,TGTGCCAGCAGCTTGGTTCCGGGAAGCTCTGGAAACACCATATATTTT,CASSLVPGSSGNTIYF
-,TRBV19,-,TRBJ1-4,TGTGCCAGTAGTGTCGGTGTAGCAACTAATGAAAAACTGTTTTTT,CASSVGVATNEKLFF
-,TRBV6-5,-,TRBJ2-7,TGTGCCAGCTCCAGGGGAAGCGAGCAGTACTTC,CASSRGSEQYF
-,TRBV28,-,TRBJ1-5,TGTGCCAGCACCCCCCCCGAGCGACCGCCCCAGCATTTT,CASTPPERPPQHF
TRBD1,TRBV29-1,-,TRBJ2-1,TGCAGCGTTGGAGGACAGGGCGAGTATGAGCAGTTCTTC,CSVGGQGEYEQFF
-,TRBV6-6,-,TRBJ2-7,TGTGCCAGCAGTTACGGGGCTCGCTACGAGCAGTACTTC,CASSYGARYEQYF
-,TRBV6-5,-,TRBJ2-7,TGTGCCAGCAGCCCGAGGCCCCCCTACGAGCAGTACTTC,CASSPRPPYEQYF
-,TRBV5-6,-,TRBJ1-1,TGTGCCAGCAGCTGGGGGCCGGGCCTAGGCACTGAAGCTTTCTTT,CASSWGPGLGTEAFF
TRBD1,TRBV7-6,-,TRBJ1-4,TGTGCCAGCAGCTTACCCCGGACAGGGGGTGAAAAACTGTTTTTT,CASSLPRTGGEKLFF
TRBD2,TRBV12-5,-,TRBJ2-3,TGTGCTAGTGGTTCGGGACTAGCGGGAGTGGGTACGCAGTATTTT,CASGSGLAGVGTQYF
-,TRBV5-4,-,TRBJ2-3,TGTGCCAGCAGCACCCAGACAGCGACAGATACGCAGTATTTT,CASSTQTATDTQYF
-,TRBV7-9,-,TRBJ1-3,TGTGCCAGCAGCTTAGCTCCGGGAAACACCATATATTTT,CASSLAPGNTIYF
TRBD2,TRBV7-9,-,TRBJ2-1,TGTGCCATCTCGGGCGGGAGGGACTCCTACAATGAGCAGTTCTTC,CAISGGRDSYNEQFF
TRBD1,TRBV2,-,TRBJ2-5,TGTGCCAGCAGCCTACAGGGGAGACAAGAGACCCAGTACTTC,CASSLQGRQETQYF
TRBD2,TRBV2,-,TRBJ2-7,TGTGCCAGCAAGGAACCCACTAGCGGGAGGACCTACGAGCAGTACTTC,CASKEPTSGRTYEQYF
TRBD1,TRBV5-6,-,TRBJ2-4,TGTGCCAGCAGCATCGACAGGGGGCGCGATGCCAAAAACATTCAGTACTTC,CASSIDRGRDAKNIQYF
-,TRBV5-6,-,TRBJ1-3,TGTGCCAGCAGCCGTAACCCCGGCGGTAACTCTGGAAACACCATATATTTT,CASSRNPGGNSGNTIYF
TRBD1,TRBV5-6,-,TRBJ1-1,TGTGCCAGCAGCTTTGTCAGGGGGCGGTCTGAAGCTTTCTTT,CASSFVRGRSEAFF
TRBD2,TRBV11-2,-,TRBJ2-2,TGTGCCAGCAGCTACGGACTAGCGGCCGGCGGGGAGCTGTTTTTT,CASSYGLAAGGELFF
TRBD2,TRBV4-2,-,TRBJ2-2,TGTGCCAGCAGGAGCGGGAGGGCCGGGGAGCTGTTTTTT,CASRSGRAGELFF
TRBD1,TRBV10-3,-,TRBJ2-1,TGTGCCATCAGTTCCCCCGGGACAGGACCCTACAATGAGCAGTTCTTC,CAISSPGTGPYNEQFF
-,TRBV6-1,-,TRBJ1-1,TGTGCCAGCAGTGAGAGGTTTGTTGAAGCTTTCTTT,CASSERFVEAFF
TRBD1,TRBV5-1,-,TRBJ2-7,TGCGCCAGCAGCTTGTTAGGGACAGGGATCTACGAGCAGTACTTC,CASSLLGTGIYEQYF
-,TRBV28,-,TRBJ1-4,TGTGCCAGCAGTTTCCAAGACAGGCGCGGAAATGAAAAACTGTTTTTT,CASSFQDRRGNEKLFF
-,TRBV15,-,TRBJ2-2,TGTGCCACCAGAGAGACCGGGGAGCTGTTTTTT,CATRETGELFF
TRBD1,TRBV6-6,once,TRBJ1-2,TGTGCCAGCAGTCCGGACAGGGGCTATGGCTACACCTTC,CASSPDRGYGYTF
TRBD1,TRBV6-5,-,TRBJ1-2,TGTGCCAGCAGTTACTTTCCTTCGGACAGGGCAGAGGGCTACACCTTC,CASSYFPSDRAEGYTF
-,TRBV27,-,TRBJ1-1,TGTGCCAGCAGTTCTCTAACAGGGATTTACACTGAAGCTTTCTTT,CASSSLTGIYTEAFF
-,TRBV6-1,-,TRBJ1-4,TGTGCCAGCATGGCGGGGGCAACTAATGAAAAACTGTTTTTT,CASMAGATNEKLFF
-,TRBV28,few,TRBJ1-2,TGTGCCAGCAGCTTAACAGGGAACTATGGCTACACCTTC,CASSLTGNYGYTF
-,TRBV6-6,-,TRBJ2-1,TGTGCCAGCAGACCGAGTACAGGGTCGGCCTACAATGAGCAGTTCTTC,CASRPSTGSAYNEQFF
-,TRBV19,once,TRBJ2-2,TGTGCCAGTAGTCCGGGACTCGTATACACCGGGGAGCTGTTTTTT,CASSPGLVYTGELFF